The 19 T cell receptor beta chains reported below all come from one sample, sequenced in a study of a mutant IDH1 vaccine in newly diagnosed glioma. Documented time point: week 35, safety follow-up. Mutant IDH1 20-mer peptide, at 300 ug, made up each vaccine dose, with topical imiquimod. Some clones are missing from TCRdb's copy, which holds only in-frame ones; the method was immunoSEQ multiplex PCR. The sample records 50,000 to 75,000 clones, about 74% being singletons. The antigens for these receptors are not known. The sequencing used PBMCs, collected from a glioma patient whose treatment included an IDH1 peptide vaccine. Receptors originate from a man aged 50 to 59 with glioma.

The chain carries TRBV5-1 and TRBJ2-1, with 16 bases identical to TRBD2. V was clipped by 4 bases and J by 0 bases; unmatched bases: 7. CDR1 and CDR2 (germline): SGHRS, YFSETQ. The CDR3 loop spans 19 amino acids. The CDR3 protein is CASSPLGLAGGSSYNEQFF. The DNA of the CDR3 is TGCGCCAGCAGCCCCTTGGGACTAGCGGGGGGGAGCTCCTACAATGAGCAGTTCTTC.

V and J are TRBV7-2 and TRBJ2-7, with 7 bases fitting TRBD2. This CDR3 is built from 15 residues. Germline values: CDR1 SGHTA, CDR2 FQGNSA. With V trimmed by 0 bases and J by 7 bases, 9 bases remained unmatched. The CDR3 bases are TGTGCCAGCAGCTTAGCTGGACTAGATGCCGGGGAGCAGTACTTC. It yields the protein CASSLAGLDAGEQYF.

The chain has TRBV2 and TRBJ1-2; TRBD1 might be the D (5 bases). In germline, CDR1 is SNHLY, CDR2 FYNNEI. This CDR3 has 15 amino acids. Deletions cut 5 bases from V and 6 bases from J, with 19 bases between. CDR3 sequence: CASSPDGRVFHGYTF. The CDR3 coding sequence is TGTGCCAGCAGTCCCGATGGCAGGGTATTTCATGGCTACACCTTC.

The sample holds a few counts of this clone. The chain carries TRBV4-3 and TRBJ2-2, with D unresolved. In germline, CDR1 is LGHNA, CDR2 YSLEER. Trimming shortened V by 1 base and J by 5 bases, and 11 bases separated the two germline ends. The length of the CDR3 is 15 residues. CDR3: CASSQGASSTGELFF. Written as DNA, the CDR3 is TGCGCCAGCAGCCAAGGGGCCTCGAGTACCGGGGAGCTGTTTTTT.

V is TRBV7-9 and J is TRBJ2-7, with D perhaps given as TRBD1 or TRBD2 (5 bases each). From germline, CDR1 is SEHNR and CDR2 FQNEAQ (reference sequence). The CDR3 has 13 residues. Trimming cost V 8 bases and J 3 bases, with 14 bases left between them. The CDR3 nucleotides are TGTGCCAGCGGTTCCGGGACCATCTACGAGCAGTACTTC. Encoded protein: CASGSGTIYEQYF.

There are a few counts of this clone. This chain links TRBV27 with TRBJ1-1, with no clear D. Trimming removed 3 bases from V and 0 bases from J, with 11 bases in between. There are 15 residues in the CDR3. Germline CDR1 MNHEY, CDR2 SMNVEV (reference sequence). CDR3 residues: CASSFQERVNTEAFF. Written as DNA, the CDR3 is TGTGCCAGCAGTTTTCAGGAGAGGGTGAACACTGAAGCTTTCTTT.

This rearrangement joins TRBV6-5 to TRBJ2-3; TRBD2 agrees at 9 bases. With 6 bases clipped from V and 3 bases from J, the junction kept 4 bases outside the gene matches. The CDR3 runs to 14 residues. Looked up from germline, CDR1 is MNHEY and CDR2 is SVGAGI. The CDR3 sequence is CASRPGLATDTQYF. In DNA form, the CDR3 reads TGTGCCAGCAGACCGGGACTAGCAACAGATACGCAGTATTTT.

The chain has TRBV30 and TRBJ2-1; TRBD2 agrees at 14 bases. CDR3 length: 16 amino acids. J gave up 1 base and V 3 bases, and 2 bases lay outside the gene matches. Germline values: CDR1 GTSNPN, CDR2 SVGIG (reference sequence). CDR3 sequence (DNA): TGTGCCTGGAGCGGACTAGCGGGAGGTTCCTACAATGAGCAGTTCTTC. Its protein is CAWSGLAGGSYNEQFF.

This clone was seen a handful of times. The chain links TRBV4-1 to TRBJ1-6; D is uncertain. Germline CDR1 and CDR2: MGHRA and YSYEKL. This CDR3 is 14 amino acids long. Between the trimmed V and J ends, which lost 1 base and 2 bases, there was a span of 3 bases. The DNA of the CDR3 is TGCGCCAGCAGCCAAGGCACCTATAATTCACCCCTCCACTTT. It codes for CASSQGTYNSPLHF.

The chain joins TRBV4-3 to TRBJ1-2, with 7 bases lining up with TRBD1. V lost 0 bases, J lost 4 bases, and 8 bases stayed unmatched. This CDR3 is built from 16 residues. Per the germline V gene, CDR1 is LGHNA and CDR2 is YSLEER. CDR3 in DNA: TGCGCCAGCAGCCAAGACGCCGTGGCAGGGGGCTATGGCTACACCTTC. Its translation: CASSQDAVAGGYGYTF.

J is TRBJ2-3 and V is TRBV6-5; 10 bases are a match to TRBD2. Germline values: CDR1 MNHEY, CDR2 SVGAGI. The CDR3 length is 14 residues. Trimming took 6 bases from V and 1 from J; bases not matched to a gene: 1. Here the CDR3 reads CASRSGGGTDTQYF. In nucleotides, the CDR3 is TGTGCCAGCAGGAGCGGGGGGGGCACAGATACGCAGTATTTT.

V and J are TRBV5-1 and TRBJ1-6; D unclear. Trimming left V 0 bases short and J 6 bases short, with 7 bases between. CDR3 length: 14 residues. CDR1 SGHRS and CDR2 YFSETQ come from the germline V gene. DNA for the CDR3: TGCGCCAGCAGCTTGGACACATCTAATTCACCCCTCCACTTT. Its protein product is CASSLDTSNSPLHF.

The chain employs TRBV2 and TRBJ2-5; 15 positions match TRBD2. The CDR3 runs to 16 residues. Germline lookup yields CDR1 SNHLY and CDR2 FYNNEI. V dropped 7 bases and J dropped 2; count of bases not matched to a gene: 5. The CDR3 loop is CASKQGLAGGQETQYF. Here the CDR3 DNA reads TGTGCCAGCAAACAGGGACTAGCGGGGGGTCAAGAGACCCAGTACTTC.

The CDR3: CASSKHRAVNYGYTF. The CDR3 nucleotides read TGTGCCAGCAGCAAACACAGGGCCGTTAACTATGGCTACACCTTC. The V call is TRBV5-6, the J call TRBJ1-2, with TRBD1 as a possible D gene (6 bases). Trimming stripped 4 bases from V and 1 base from J, with 14 bases between. CDR1 SGHDT and CDR2 YYEEEE come from the germline V gene. This CDR3 spans 15 amino acids.

J is TRBJ2-7 and V is TRBV14, with D tentatively TRBD1 (5 bases). CDR1 is SGHDN and CDR2 is FVKESK in the germline V gene. V dropped 2 bases and J dropped 3 bases, with 17 bases sitting between them. CDR3 size: 16 residues. CDR3 loop: CASSQTRNRNFYEQYF. In DNA, the CDR3 is TGTGCCAGCAGCCAAACGAGGAACAGGAACTTCTACGAGCAGTACTTC.

This chain links TRBV5-4 with TRBJ2-1; possible D gene TRBD2, 6 bases. Germline CDR1 SGHNT, CDR2 YYREEE (reference sequence). This CDR3 has 17 amino acids. The V end was cut by 3 bases, the J end by 4 bases, with 20 bases between. The CDR3 coding sequence is TGTGCCAGCAGCTCCCCCGAAGGAGGGGAAGGGTACAATGAGCAGTTCTTC. As protein: CASSSPEGGEGYNEQFF.

The J gene is TRBJ1-1, the V gene TRBV27, with D unclear. V dropped 0 bases and J dropped 4 bases, with 6 bases sitting between them. Germline V gene data show CDR1 as MNHEY and CDR2 as SMNVEV (reference sequence). This CDR3 has 13 residues. This chain's CDR3 is CASSLSGITEAFF. The CDR3 DNA follows: TGTGCCAGCAGTTTATCTGGCATCACTGAAGCTTTCTTT.

The chain is built from TRBV27 and TRBJ1-1; unclear D gene. CDR1 is MNHEY and CDR2 is SMNVEV in the germline V gene (reference sequence). V was clipped by 0 bases and J by 4 bases, with 15 bases between them. This CDR3 is built from 16 residues. CDR3 nucleotides: TGTGCCAGCAGTTTATCGTATGGGCGGTTGAGCACTGAAGCTTTCTTT. Its translation is CASSLSYGRLSTEAFF.

This clone has a handful of counts. CDR3 bases: TGTGCCAGCAGCTCGAGAAGGGAGAACACTGAAGCTTTCTTT. As protein: CASSSRRENTEAFF. The genes are TRBV7-9 and TRBJ1-1; D not resolved. This CDR3 has 14 residues. Germline V gene data show CDR1 as SEHNR and CDR2 as FQNEAQ (reference sequence). Trimming shortened V by 4 bases and J by 1 base, and 10 bases separated the two germline ends.